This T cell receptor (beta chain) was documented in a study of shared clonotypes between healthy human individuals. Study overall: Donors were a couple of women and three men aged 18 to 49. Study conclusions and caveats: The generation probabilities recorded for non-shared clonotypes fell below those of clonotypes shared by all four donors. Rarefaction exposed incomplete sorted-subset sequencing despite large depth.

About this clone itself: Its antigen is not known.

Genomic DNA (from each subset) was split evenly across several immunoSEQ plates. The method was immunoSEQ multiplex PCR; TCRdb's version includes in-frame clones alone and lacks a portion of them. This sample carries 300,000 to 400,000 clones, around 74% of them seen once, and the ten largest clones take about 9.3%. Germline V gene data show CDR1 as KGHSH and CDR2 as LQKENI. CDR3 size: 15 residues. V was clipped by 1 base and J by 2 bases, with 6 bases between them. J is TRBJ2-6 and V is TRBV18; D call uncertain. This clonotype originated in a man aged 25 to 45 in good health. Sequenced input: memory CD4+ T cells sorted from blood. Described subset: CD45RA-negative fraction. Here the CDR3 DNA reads TGTGCCAGCTCACCACTCCCGACTGGGGCCAACGTCCTGACTTTC. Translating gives CASSPLPTGANVLTF.